The source of this TCR beta chain is a study of T cells in Graves' hyperthyroidism and ophthalmopathy. Amplification of TCR beta CDR3 regions was performed using RNA transcripts as template. Researchers ran a first-round RT-PCR on the TCR CDR3 using the HTBI primer set. One entry per CDR3 protein results from TCRdb running MiXCR on the multiplex PCR reads. The data hold approximately 480,000 distinct CDR3 sequences, with 20% to 25% observed a single time. In the case of this clonotype: A clone one base away is much larger, so this may be a read error. A read error is likely, as this CDR3 ends without the conserved phenylalanine or tryptophan.

Germline CDR1 and CDR2: SGHAT and FQNNGV. Trimming removed 1 base at V and 2 bases at J, with 8 bases between. There are 14 residues in the CDR3. This TCR was recovered from a man younger than 35 with Graves' hyperthyroidism. The chain recombines TRBV11-2 with TRBJ1-2; the D is unclear. Material for sequencing was blood. DNA for the CDR3: TGTGCCAGCAGCTTAGGCCCACGAAACTATGGCTACACCCTC. Protein sequence: CASSLGPRNYGYTL.